What follows is one T cell receptor (beta chain) and its context. Its antigen remains unidentified. One junction end disagrees with the germline gene, perhaps due to a read error. Axillary draining lymph nodes of breast cancer patients supplied the node samples. This entry comes from a study of breast tumors, draining lymph nodes, adjacent tissues. Study-level results: Data fit most tumor T cells coming from lymph node, expanding in tumor. Tumor and nontumor repertoires were significantly more similar in luminal-like than in basal-like breast cancer. Tumor T cell lymph node origin was a supported hypothesis, not proven.

TCRdb itself ran the multiplex PCR reads through MiXCR, one entry per CDR3 protein. The sample lists about 270,000 distinct CDR3 sequences, around 30% occurring once. Germline V lookup: CDR1 MNHNS, CDR2 SASEGT. There are 14 residues in the CDR3. The TCR sequence derives from a female donor with breast cancer. Some clones in this sample may be carry-over from other donors' samples. Sequenced input: axillary lymph node tissue. This chain links TRBV6-1 with TRBJ2-7; D perhaps matches TRBD2 (5 bases). CDR3: CAGSENGERFEQYF. CDR3 nucleotides: TGTGCCGGCAGTGAAAACGGGGAGCGGTTCGAGCAGTACTTC.